A selection of T cell receptor beta chains follows, all from one sample in a study of blood T cell repertoires in COVID-19. Method: immunoSEQ multiplex PCR; TCRdb's copy keeps in-frame clones and lacks some. Of about 120,000 clones in the sample, about 74% were seen once. The specimen sequenced was peripheral blood. These receptors were collected from a human donor in a cohort sampled during active COVID-19. Both conserved end residues are part of each CDR3. A D gene is named only where the DNA matches it firmly. Clone size, where shown, is once, few, many, or a class for clones that have expanded.

>TRBJ2-7|few|-|TRBV18
TGTGCCAGCTCACCAGGGGGGGGCGGAGAATACGAGCAGTACTTC
CASSPGGGGEYEQYF
>TRBJ2-7|once|-|TRBV5-4
TGTGCCAGCAGCTTGCGGTCTAGCTACGAGCAGTACTTC
CASSLRSSYEQYF
>TRBJ2-6|-|TRBD1|TRBV5-1
TGCGCCAGCAGCTCCACCGGGACAGGGGGCCTCTCTGGGGCCAACGTCCTGACTTTC
CASSSTGTGGLSGANVLTF
>TRBJ2-1|-|-|TRBV29-1
TGCAGCGTTGATTTCAGGGGAAATGAGCAGTTCTTC
CSVDFRGNEQFF
>TRBJ2-7|-|TRBD2|TRBV5-1
TGCGCCAGCAGCTTGGGGGGACTAGCGGGAGTGTACGAGCAGTACTTC
CASSLGGLAGVYEQYF
>TRBJ2-4|-|TRBD1|TRBV6-2/TRBV6-3
TGTGCCAGCAGTCGGACAGGGTATGAAAACATTCAGTACTTC
CASSRTGYENIQYF
>TRBJ2-7|-|TRBD2|TRBV2
TGTGCCAGCAAGGGACTAGTCTTAAGCGAGCAGTACTTC
CASKGLVLSEQYF
>TRBJ2-7|-|-|TRBV19
TGTGCCAGTAGTCCTAGGGGTGGAGAGCAGTACTTC
CASSPRGGEQYF
>TRBJ2-7|-|-|TRBV5-1
TGCGCCAGCAGCTTGCTAGGGGCCTCCTACGAGCAGTACTTC
CASSLLGASYEQYF
>TRBJ1-2|many|-|TRBV28
TGTGCCAGCGGGCCTGTTTGGTCACCTTATGGCTACACCTTC
CASGPVWSPYGYTF
>TRBJ2-7|-|-|TRBV28
TGTGCCAGCAGCCCTAGCGCGGACTGGATCTACGAGCAGTACTTC
CASSPSADWIYEQYF
>TRBJ1-5|-|-|TRBV9
TGTGCCAGCAGCAAAGGGGTCTCCAATCAGCCCCAGCATTTT
CASSKGVSNQPQHF
>TRBJ1-5|once|TRBD1|TRBV30
TGTGCCTGGAGCAGTGGGACAGCTAGCAATCAGCCCCAGCATTTT
CAWSSGTASNQPQHF
>TRBJ2-7|-|TRBD2|TRBV11-1
TGTGCCAGCAGCTCTGTCGGGCGGGGGAGCTCCTACGAGCAGTACTTC
CASSSVGRGSSYEQYF
>TRBJ1-1|-|TRBD1|TRBV5-6
TGTGCCAGCAGCTTTATGGGACAGGGTACCACTGAAGCTTTCTTT
CASSFMGQGTTEAFF
>TRBJ2-7|-|-|TRBV27
TGTGCCAGCAGTTATGGGGCAGGACCCTCCTACGAGCAGTACTTC
CASSYGAGPSYEQYF
>TRBJ2-7|-|TRBD1|TRBV30
TGTGCCTGGACCCGGGACAGCTCCTACGAGCAGTACTTC
CAWTRDSSYEQYF
>TRBJ2-7|few|-|TRBV30
TGTGCCTGGAGTGCCCAACGGGAGCAGTACTTC
CAWSAQREQYF
>TRBJ1-4|-|TRBD1|TRBV19
TGTGCCAGTAGTATCAGACAGGGGAGGATAACTAATGAAAAACTGTTTTTT
CASSIRQGRITNEKLFF
>TRBJ2-7|-|TRBD1|TRBV5-1
TGCGCCAGCAGCTTGGAGGGACAGCGAATCTACGAGCAGTACTTC
CASSLEGQRIYEQYF
>TRBJ2-7|-|TRBD1|TRBV27
TGTGCCAGCAGACCTTGGACAGGGGGCGTTTCCTACGAGCAGTACTTC
CASRPWTGGVSYEQYF
>TRBJ1-3|-|-|TRBV5-4
TGTGCCAGCAGCTTGGCGGGAGGCACTGGAAACACCATATATTTT
CASSLAGGTGNTIYF
>TRBJ2-3|-|-|TRBV4-1
TGCGCCAGCAGCCAGATGGGACTTAGCACAGATACGCAGTATTTT
CASSQMGLSTDTQYF
>TRBJ1-1|few|-|TRBV6-5
TGTGCCAGCAGTTCCTGGCAGGGGAACACTGAAGCTTTCTTT
CASSSWQGNTEAFF
>TRBJ1-4|few|TRBD1|TRBV4-1
TGCGCCAGCAGCCAAACAGGGGGGGAAAAACTGTTTTTT
CASSQTGGEKLFF
>TRBJ1-1|-|-|TRBV29-1
TGCAGCGTTGAAGATTGGGGGGGAGGGACTGAAGCTTTCTTT
CSVEDWGGGTEAFF
>TRBJ1-1|-|-|TRBV14
TGTGCCAGCAGCCAGATAGGGGGGGGGACTGAAGCTTTCTTT
CASSQIGGGTEAFF
>TRBJ2-7|once|-|TRBV3-1/TRBV3-2
TGTGCCAGCAGCCAAGACTCCGAGCAGTACTTC
CASSQDSEQYF
>TRBJ2-7|-|TRBD2|TRBV19
TGTGCCAGTAGCCCGACTAGCGGCTACGAGCAGTACTTC
CASSPTSGYEQYF
>TRBJ2-2|-|TRBD2|TRBV6-6
TGTGCCAGCAGTTACTCGTCGGGAGGGGGCACCGGGGAGCTGTTTTTT
CASSYSSGGGTGELFF
>TRBJ1-1|-|TRBD1|TRBV6-6
TGTGCCAGCAGTTACTCGGCGGGACAGTTTGAAGCTTTCTTT
CASSYSAGQFEAFF
>TRBJ1-1|-|TRBD1|TRBV19
TGTGCCAGTATCGGGACAGGGGGCCTTGAAGCTTTCTTT
CASIGTGGLEAFF
>TRBJ2-7|-|TRBD2|TRBV13
TGTGCCAGCAGCTCACCGGGACTAGCGAGCATGCAATACGAGCAGTACTTC
CASSSPGLASMQYEQYF
>TRBJ1-2|-|-|TRBV19
TGTGCCAGTGAAAACAGCGGCTATGGCTACACCTTC
CASENSGYGYTF
>TRBJ2-7|-|-|TRBV27
TGTGCCAGCAGTTTACAGCTTCGCGGCTCCTACGAGCAGTACTTC
CASSLQLRGSYEQYF
>TRBJ2-7|once|TRBD1|TRBV11-1
TGTGCCAGCAGTTCAAACAGGGGAAACGAGCAGTACTTC
CASSSNRGNEQYF
>TRBJ1-1|-|TRBD1|TRBV5-1
TGCGCCAGCAGCCGGACGGGACAGCCGAACACTGAAGCTTTCTTT
CASSRTGQPNTEAFF
>TRBJ2-7|few|-|TRBV5-1
TGCGCCAGCAGCTATTTAGGGGGAAACGAGCAGTACTTC
CASSYLGGNEQYF
>TRBJ2-1|few|-|TRBV27
TGTGCCAGCAGGTGGAGGGACAATGAGCAGTTCTTC
CASRWRDNEQFF
>TRBJ2-1|-|-|TRBV12-3/TRBV12-4
TGTGCCAGCAGTTTTGGGCTAGCAGCCGAGCAGTTCTTC
CASSFGLAAEQFF
>TRBJ2-7|-|-|TRBV27
TGTGCCAGCAGTTTTGAGGCAGGGCGCTACGAGCAGTACTTC
CASSFEAGRYEQYF
>TRBJ2-1|-|-|TRBV5-8
TGTGCCAGCAGCTTTGTCTCCGGGGACAATGAGCAGTTCTTC
CASSFVSGDNEQFF
>TRBJ1-1|few|-|TRBV4-1
TGCGCCAGCGGGGGGGCGGGAGAAGCTTTCTTT
CASGGAGEAFF
>TRBJ2-7|-|TRBD1|TRBV3-1/TRBV3-2
TGTGCCAGCAGCCAGGGCGAGGGACAGTTCCGTACCTACGAGCAGTACTTC
CASSQGEGQFRTYEQYF
>TRBJ1-5|-|-|TRBV19
TGTGCCAGTAGCCGGGGGGGTAAGGATCAGCCCCAGCATTTT
CASSRGGKDQPQHF
>TRBJ1-2|-|TRBD1|TRBV29-1
TGCAGCGTTGGGGCCGGGACAGGCTATGGCTACACCTTC
CSVGAGTGYGYTF
>TRBJ1-2|-|-|TRBV15
TGTGCCACCAGCAAAGTCCCGGACAGTAATAACTATGGCTACACCTTC
CATSKVPDSNNYGYTF
>TRBJ2-7|-|TRBD1|TRBV7-8
TGTGCCAGCAGCTTCGGACAGGGACAGTACGAGCAGTACTTC
CASSFGQGQYEQYF
>TRBJ1-5|-|TRBD1|TRBV27
TGTGCCAGCAGTCCTGAAGGGGGCTATCAGCCCCAGCATTTT
CASSPEGGYQPQHF
>TRBJ2-7|few|-|TRBV6-2/TRBV6-3
TGTGCCAGCAGTTACTCGAGCGAGCAGTACTTC
CASSYSSEQYF
>TRBJ1-2|-|TRBD1|TRBV7-3
TGTGCCAGCAGCCTCACCCGGGACAGCCACGGGACCTTC
CASSLTRDSHGTF
>TRBJ1-5|once|-|TRBV2
TGTGCCAGCAGTAAGCGGGGTAATCAGCCCCAGCATTTT
CASSKRGNQPQHF
>TRBJ2-7|-|-|TRBV11-3
TGTGCCAGCAGCTTAGATGCAGGCTACGAGCAGTACTTC
CASSLDAGYEQYF
>TRBJ2-5|-|TRBD2|TRBV5-1
TGCGCCAGCAGCCTCGGGACTAGCGGGAGTGGTGAGACCCAGTACTTC
CASSLGTSGSGETQYF
>TRBJ1-1|-|-|TRBV30
TGTGCCTGGAGTCCGGGGACTGAAGCTTTCTTT
CAWSPGTEAFF
>TRBJ2-7|-|TRBD2|TRBV13
TGTGCCAGCAGCTTGCGGGGGACGGGGGTGTACGAGCAGTACTTC
CASSLRGTGVYEQYF
>TRBJ2-7|-|-|TRBV7-9
TGTGCCAGCAGCAGCGTCTACGAGCAGTACTTC
CASSSVYEQYF